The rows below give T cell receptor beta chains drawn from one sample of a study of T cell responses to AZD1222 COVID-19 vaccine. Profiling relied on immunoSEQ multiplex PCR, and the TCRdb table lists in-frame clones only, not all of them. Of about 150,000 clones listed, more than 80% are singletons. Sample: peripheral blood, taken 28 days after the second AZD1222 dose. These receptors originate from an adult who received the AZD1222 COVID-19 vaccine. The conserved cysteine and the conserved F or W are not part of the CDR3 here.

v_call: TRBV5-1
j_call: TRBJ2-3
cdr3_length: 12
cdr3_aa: ASSFSGTTDTQY

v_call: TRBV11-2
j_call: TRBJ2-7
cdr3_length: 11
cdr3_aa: ASSLRGSYEQY

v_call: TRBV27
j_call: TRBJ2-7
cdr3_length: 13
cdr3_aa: ASSLYLAKSYEQY

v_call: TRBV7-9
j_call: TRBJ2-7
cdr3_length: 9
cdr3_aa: ASSLNYEQY

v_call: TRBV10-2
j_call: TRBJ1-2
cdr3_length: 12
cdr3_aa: ASTPTGGGYGYT

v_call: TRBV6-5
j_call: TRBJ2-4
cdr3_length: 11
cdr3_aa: ASSSPRSGIQY

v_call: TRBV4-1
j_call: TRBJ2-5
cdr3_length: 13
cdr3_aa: ASSLIQGNRETQY

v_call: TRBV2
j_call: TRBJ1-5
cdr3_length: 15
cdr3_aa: ASSVNRGKGPNQPQH

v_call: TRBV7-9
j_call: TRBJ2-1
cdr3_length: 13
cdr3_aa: ASSLREGGPFEQF

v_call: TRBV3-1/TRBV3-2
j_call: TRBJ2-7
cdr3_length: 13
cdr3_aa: ASSLRRVSSYEQY

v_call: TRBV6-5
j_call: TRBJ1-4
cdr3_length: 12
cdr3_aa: ASSRYRGTDKTA

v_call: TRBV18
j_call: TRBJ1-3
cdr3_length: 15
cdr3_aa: ASSPIDKGSSGNTIY

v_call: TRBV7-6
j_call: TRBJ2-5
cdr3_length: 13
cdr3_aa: ASSLSGGQGETQY

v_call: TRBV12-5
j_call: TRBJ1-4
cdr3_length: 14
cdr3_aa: ASGLVVGGLFEKLF

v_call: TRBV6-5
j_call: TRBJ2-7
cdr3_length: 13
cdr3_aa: ASSYFSGPSYEQY

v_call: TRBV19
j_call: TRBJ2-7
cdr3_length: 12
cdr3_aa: ASSNRDPSYEQY

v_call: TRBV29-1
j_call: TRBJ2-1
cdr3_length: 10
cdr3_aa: SVGAGYNEQF

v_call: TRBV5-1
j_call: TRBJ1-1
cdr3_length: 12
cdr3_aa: ASSLGREHTEAF

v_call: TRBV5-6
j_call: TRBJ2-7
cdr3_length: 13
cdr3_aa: ASSLGGLAGTTTN

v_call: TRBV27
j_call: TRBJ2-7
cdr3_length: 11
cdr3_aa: ASIGPPTYEQY

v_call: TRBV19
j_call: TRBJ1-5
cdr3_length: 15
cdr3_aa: ASSSRRTGLSNQPQH

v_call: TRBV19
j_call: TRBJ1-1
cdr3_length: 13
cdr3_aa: ASSIPGQGNTEAF

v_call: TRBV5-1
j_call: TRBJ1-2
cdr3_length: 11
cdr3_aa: ASRGELSYGYT

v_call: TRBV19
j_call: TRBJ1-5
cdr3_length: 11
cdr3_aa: ASSRTGGEPQH

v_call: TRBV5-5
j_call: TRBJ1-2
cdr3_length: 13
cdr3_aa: ASNPTGETNYGYT

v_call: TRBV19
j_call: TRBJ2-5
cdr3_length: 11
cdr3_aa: ASIGRAQETQY

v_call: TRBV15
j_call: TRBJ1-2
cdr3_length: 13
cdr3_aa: ATSRPGTVGYGYT

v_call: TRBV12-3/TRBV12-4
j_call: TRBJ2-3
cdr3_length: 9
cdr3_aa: ASASTDTQY

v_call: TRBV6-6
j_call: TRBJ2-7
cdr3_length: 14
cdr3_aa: ASSYSDRGSTYEQY

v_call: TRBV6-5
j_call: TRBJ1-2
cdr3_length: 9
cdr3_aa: ASSVEYGYT

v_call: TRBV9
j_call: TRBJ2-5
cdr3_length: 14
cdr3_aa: ASSVGDRTGRETQY

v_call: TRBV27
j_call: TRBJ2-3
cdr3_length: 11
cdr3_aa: ASSQQGTDTQY

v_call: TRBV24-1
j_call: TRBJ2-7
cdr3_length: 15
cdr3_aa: ATSDPTPGTGAGEQY

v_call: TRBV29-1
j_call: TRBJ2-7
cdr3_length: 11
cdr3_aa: SVTGLAGYEQY

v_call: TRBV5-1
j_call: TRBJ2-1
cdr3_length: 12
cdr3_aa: ASSIGQAGNEQF

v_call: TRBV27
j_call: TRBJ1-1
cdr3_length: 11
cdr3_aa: ASSLLTDTEAF

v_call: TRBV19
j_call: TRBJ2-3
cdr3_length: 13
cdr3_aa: ASNDRLSRGDTQY

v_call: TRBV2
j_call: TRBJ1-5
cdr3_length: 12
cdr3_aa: ASTAGGSNQPQH

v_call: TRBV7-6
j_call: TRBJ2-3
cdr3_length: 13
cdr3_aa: ASSLGRTERDTQY

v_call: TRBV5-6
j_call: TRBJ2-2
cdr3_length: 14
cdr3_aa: ASSLAGTANTGELF

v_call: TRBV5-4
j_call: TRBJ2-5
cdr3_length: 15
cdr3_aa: ASSPTAASALEGTQY

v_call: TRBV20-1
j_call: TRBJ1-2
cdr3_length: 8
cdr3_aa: SASTHGYT

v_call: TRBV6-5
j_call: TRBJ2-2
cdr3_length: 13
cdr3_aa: ASNADRADTGELF

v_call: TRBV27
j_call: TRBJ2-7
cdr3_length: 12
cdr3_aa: ASSPPGDSYEQY

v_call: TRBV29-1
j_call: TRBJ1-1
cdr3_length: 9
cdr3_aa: SVPDGPEAF

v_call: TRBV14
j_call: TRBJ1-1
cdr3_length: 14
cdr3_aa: ASSHFSRGRNTEAF

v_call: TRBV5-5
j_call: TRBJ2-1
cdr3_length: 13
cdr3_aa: ASTFRSPTYNEQF

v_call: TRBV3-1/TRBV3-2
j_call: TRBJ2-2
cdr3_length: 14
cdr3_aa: ASSQDGRSVTGELF

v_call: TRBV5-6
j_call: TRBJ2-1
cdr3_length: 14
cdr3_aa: ASSYDRLSSYNEQF

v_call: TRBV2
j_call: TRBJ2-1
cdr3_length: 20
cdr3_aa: ASRADSGAREKRLSSYNEQF

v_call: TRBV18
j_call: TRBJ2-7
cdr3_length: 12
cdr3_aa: ASSRSGSSFEQY

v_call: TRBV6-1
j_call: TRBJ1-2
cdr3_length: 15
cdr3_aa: ASSARGAPMVPSGYT

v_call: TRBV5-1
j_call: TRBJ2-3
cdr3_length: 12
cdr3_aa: ASRLAPSTDTQY

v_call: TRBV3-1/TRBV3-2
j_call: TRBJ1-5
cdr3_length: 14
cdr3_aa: ASSQSLEIPVRTQH